What follows are 22 T cell receptor beta chains derived from one specimen sequenced in a study of T cell responses to AZD1222 COVID-19 vaccine. Produced via immunoSEQ multiplex PCR; TCRdb's table is partial and in-frame only. Altogether around 250,000 clones are present, 93% being singletons, with the ten largest covering roughly 0.6%. The material sequenced was peripheral blood, taken on day 0 of AZD1222 vaccination. Every receptor here comes from an adult in good health.

The chain couples TRBV7-9 to TRBJ2-7; no reliable D call. The CDR3 consists of 16 residues. Deletions cut 1 base from V and 3 bases from J, with 16 bases between. From germline, CDR1 is SEHNR and CDR2 FQNEAQ (reference sequence). CDR3 bases: TGTGCCAGCAGCTTAGGAGCGACTCAGTCCCGCTACGAGCAGTACTTC. Amino acid sequence: CASSLGATQSRYEQYF.

The chain has TRBV11-2 and TRBJ1-2; D is ambiguous. V was trimmed by 0 bases and J by 7 bases, leaving 9 bases between them. This CDR3 is 13 amino acids long. Germline V CDR1 and CDR2: SGHAT, FQNNGV. This CDR3 reads CASSLEPWGGYTF. The CDR3 region has the DNA TGTGCCAGCAGCTTAGAGCCCTGGGGTGGCTACACCTTC.

The CDR3: CASSYGQGSYEQYF. CDR3 bases: TGTGCCAGCAGTTACGGGCAGGGGTCCTACGAGCAGTACTTC. The chain combines TRBV6-5 with TRBJ2-7; a weak D match, TRBD1 (6 bases). This CDR3 has 14 amino acids. Germline CDR1 MNHEY, CDR2 SVGAGI. Trimming cost V 2 bases and J 1 base, with 9 bases left between them.

This clone has more than one count but fewer than ten. The rearrangement uses TRBV12-3 or TRBV12-4 and TRBJ2-7, with 9 bases fitting TRBD1. The length of the CDR3 is 13 residues. J gave up 4 bases and V 5 bases, and 3 bases lay outside the gene matches. CDR3 in amino acids: CASSAGQGYEQYF. In DNA form, the CDR3 reads TGTGCCAGCAGTGCCGGACAGGGGTACGAGCAGTACTTC.

The chain couples TRBV6-5 to TRBJ2-1, with 9 positions matching TRBD2. There are 15 residues in the CDR3. Germline V gene data show CDR1 as MNHEY and CDR2 as SVGAGI. V shed 6 bases and J 9 bases; nucleotides not matched to a gene: 12. Written as DNA, the CDR3 is TGTGCCAGCAGAAACCCGGGACTAGCATGGGCTGAGCAGTTCTTC. Translated: CASRNPGLAWAEQFF.

V gene TRBV25-1 combines with J gene TRBJ2-1; 15 bases agree with TRBD2. This CDR3 spans 17 amino acids. Per germline, CDR1 MGHDK and CDR2 SYGVNS. J lost 1 base, V lost 4 bases, and 2 bases had no gene match. The CDR3 coding sequence is TGTGCCAGCAGTGGGGGACTAGCGGGGGGTTCCTACAATGAGCAGTTCTTC. Translation gives CASSGGLAGGSYNEQFF.

The chain combines TRBV15 with TRBJ2-7, with D hard to call. V was trimmed by 5 bases and J by 2 bases, leaving 13 bases between them. The CDR3 is 14 amino acids. Germline loops: CDR1 LNHNV, CDR2 YYDKDF (reference sequence). The DNA for the CDR3 is TGTGCCACCAGCCCGGCGCTTGGAGCCTACGAGCAGTACTTC. This codes for CATSPALGAYEQYF.

This chain uses TRBV30 with TRBJ1-5, with D perhaps TRBD1 (6 bases). V lost 0 bases, J lost 2 bases, and 17 bases lay in between. From germline, CDR1 is GTSNPN and CDR2 SVGIG (reference sequence). The CDR3 consists of 17 residues. CDR3 residues: CAWSVQGGAWGNQPQHF. CDR3 nucleotides: TGTGCCTGGAGTGTACAAGGGGGAGCCTGGGGCAATCAGCCCCAGCATTTT.

V usage is TRBV6-5 and J usage is TRBJ2-7, with 7 bases identical to TRBD2. J was trimmed by 4 bases and V by 6 bases; bases with no gene match: 12. Germline loops: CDR1 MNHEY, CDR2 SVGAGI. This CDR3 region has 15 residues. Here the CDR3 DNA reads TGTGCCAGCAGGCCGCGGGCTAGCGGATCGTACGAGCAGTACTTC. Translation gives CASRPRASGSYEQYF.

The V call is TRBV19, the J call TRBJ1-1, with D possibly matching TRBD1 (5 bases). The CDR3 has 14 residues. V was shortened by 2 bases and J by 4 bases, with 11 bases between the two germline ends. The germline CDR1 and CDR2 sequences are LNHDA and SQIVND (reference sequence). The CDR3 spells CASSISRAATEAFF. In DNA form, the CDR3 reads TGTGCCAGTAGTATAAGCAGGGCAGCCACTGAAGCTTTCTTT.

The rearrangement links TRBV5-1 to TRBJ2-5; the D gene could be TRBD1 or TRBD2 (6 bases each). This CDR3 has 15 amino acids. Deletions cut 0 bases from V and 2 bases from J, with 11 bases between. The germline V gene has CDR1 SGHRS and CDR2 YFSETQ. The CDR3 is CASSLEGGRQETQYF. CDR3 bases: TGCGCCAGCAGCTTGGAGGGGGGCAGACAAGAGACCCAGTACTTC.

V gene TRBV20-1 combines with J gene TRBJ1-1, with D hard to call. V lost 0 bases and J 9 bases, leaving 2 bases between the germline ends. This CDR3 has 9 amino acids. The germline V gene encodes CDR1 DFQATT and CDR2 SNEGSKA (reference sequence). CDR3 nucleotides: TGCAGTGCTAGAGAACAAGCTTTCTTT. It yields the protein CSAREQAFF.

The rearrangement uses TRBV11-2 and TRBJ1-2; D is unresolved. Germline V lookup: CDR1 SGHAT, CDR2 FQNNGV. CDR3 length: 12 amino acids. Deletions cut 5 bases from V and 8 bases from J, with 12 bases between. CDR3 residues: CASSTQAYGYTF. The CDR3 DNA is TGTGCCAGCAGCACCCAGGCCTACGGCTACACCTTC.

V and J are TRBV5-6 and TRBJ2-7; unclear D gene. CDR3 length: 15 amino acids. The V and J ends lost 1 base and 5 bases respectively, with 16 bases between them. The germline V gene has CDR1 SGHDT and CDR2 YYEEEE. CDR3 sequence (DNA): TGTGCCAGCAGCTTGTTGTTGTCAGGTCTCGACGAGCAGTACTTC. This translates into CASSLLLSGLDEQYF.

This chain joins TRBV28 and TRBJ2-3; D perhaps matches TRBD1 (5 bases). Germline V gene data show CDR1 as MDHEN and CDR2 as SYDVKM. V lost 7 bases to trimming and J lost 1 base, with 18 bases between them. The CDR3 consists of 16 residues. CDR3 protein: CASTPRWQGGTDTQYF. CDR3 sequence (DNA): TGTGCCAGCACCCCTAGGTGGCAGGGCGGCACAGATACGCAGTATTTT.

The chain carries TRBV28 and TRBJ2-7; 9 nucleotides line up with TRBD1. The junction had 3 bases not matched to a gene; V was cut back by 4 bases and J by 2 bases. The CDR3 runs to 14 residues. Germline CDR1 and CDR2: MDHEN and SYDVKM. The CDR3 DNA sequence: TGTGCCAGCAGTTCGGGACAGGGCCCCTACGAGCAGTACTTC. This encodes CASSSGQGPYEQYF.

The rearrangement uses TRBV2 and TRBJ2-1; a weak D match, TRBD1 (5 bases). Trimming removed 4 bases from V and 4 bases from J, with 11 bases in between. The CDR3 runs to 14 residues. Germline CDR1 SNHLY, CDR2 FYNNEI. CDR3 bases: TGTGCCAGCAGTGCCCCCACAGGTTACAATGAGCAGTTCTTC. This encodes CASSAPTGYNEQFF. The full variable domain, completed using reference TRBV2 and TRBJ2-1, is EPEVTQTPSHQVTQMGQEVILRCVPISNHLYFYWYRQILGQKVEFLVSFYNNEISEKSEIFDDQFSVERPDGSNFTLKIRSTKLEDSAMYFCASSAPTGYNEQFFGPGTRLTVL.

The chain couples TRBV13 to TRBJ2-7; no definite D call. The CDR3 consists of 12 residues. Germline CDR1 is PRHDT and CDR2 is FYEKMQ (reference sequence). V lost 1 base and J 2 bases, leaving 3 bases between the germline ends. The CDR3 is CASSLAPYEQYF. In DNA form, the CDR3 reads TGTGCCAGCAGCTTAGCCCCCTACGAGCAGTACTTC.

The chain employs TRBV15 and TRBJ2-1; 7 bases fit TRBD1. In germline, CDR1 is LNHNV, CDR2 YYDKDF (reference sequence). The V segment lost 4 bases and the J segment 0 bases; nucleotides outside the gene matches: 3. There are 15 residues in the CDR3. This chain's CDR3 is CATSTGQDSYNEQFF. CDR3 nucleotides: TGTGCCACCAGCACCGGACAGGACTCCTACAATGAGCAGTTCTTC.

The V call is TRBV19, the J call TRBJ1-1; unclear D gene. This CDR3 region has 11 residues. In germline, CDR1 is LNHDA, CDR2 SQIVND (reference sequence). V was cut by 7 bases and J by 1 base, with 4 bases left in between. The CDR3 spells CASKENTEAFF. CDR3 in DNA: TGTGCCAGTAAGGAGAACACTGAAGCTTTCTTT.

V and J are TRBV6-5 and TRBJ2-7; TRBD1 matches 9 bases. The germline V gene encodes CDR1 MNHEY and CDR2 SVGAGI. The CDR3 loop spans 15 amino acids. J gave up 3 bases and V 4 bases, and 7 bases lay outside the gene matches. This CDR3 is CASSSSGTGLYEQYF. The CDR3 DNA sequence: TGTGCCAGCAGTTCGTCCGGGACAGGGCTCTACGAGCAGTACTTC.

J is TRBJ2-5 and V is TRBV5-1; D may be TRBD1 or TRBD2 (6 bases each). The germline gives CDR1 SGHRS, CDR2 YFSETQ. The CDR3 contains 14 residues. The V end lost 0 bases, the J end lost 3 bases, and 9 bases lay between the germline ends. This CDR3 reads CASSLERGEETQYF. For the CDR3, the DNA is TGCGCCAGCAGCTTGGAAAGGGGGGAAGAGACCCAGTACTTC. Full variable domain (remainder filled in from reference TRBV5-1 and TRBJ2-5): KAGVTQTPRYLIKTRGQQVTLSCSPISGHRSVSWYQQTPGQGLQFLFEYFSETQRNKGNFPGRFSGRQFSNSRSEMNVSTLELGDSALYLCASSLERGEETQYFGPGTRLLVL.